The sequence of this T cell receptor beta chain was determined in a study of blood T cell repertoires in COVID-19. CDR1 and CDR2 from the germline V gene are SGHTA and FQGNSA. The CDR3 contains 18 residues. V was clipped by 4 bases and J by 1 base; unmatched bases: 7. Repertoires were generated with immunoSEQ multiplex PCR, while TCRdb's copy carries only in-frame clones and drops some. The profile covers about 210,000 clones, with 70% to 90% appearing a single time and 1.4% to 1.5% taken by the ten largest. The sequence derives from a young man with active or convalescent COVID-19. The V call is TRBV7-2, the J call TRBJ2-6; TRBD2 matches 10 bases. Sequenced input: peripheral blood. CDR3 loop: CASSYPGLALSGANVLTF. As DNA, the CDR3 is TGTGCCAGCAGCTATCCGGGACTAGCGTTATCTGGGGCCAACGTCCTGACTTTC. The full variable domain, in which reference TRBV7-2 and TRBJ2-6 provide the parts outside the CDR3, is GAGVSQSPSNKVTEKGKDVELRCDPISGHTALYWYRQSLGQGLEFLIYFQGNSAPDKSGLPSDRFSAERTGGSVSTLTIQRTQQEDSAVYLCASSYPGLALSGANVLTFGAGSRLTVL.